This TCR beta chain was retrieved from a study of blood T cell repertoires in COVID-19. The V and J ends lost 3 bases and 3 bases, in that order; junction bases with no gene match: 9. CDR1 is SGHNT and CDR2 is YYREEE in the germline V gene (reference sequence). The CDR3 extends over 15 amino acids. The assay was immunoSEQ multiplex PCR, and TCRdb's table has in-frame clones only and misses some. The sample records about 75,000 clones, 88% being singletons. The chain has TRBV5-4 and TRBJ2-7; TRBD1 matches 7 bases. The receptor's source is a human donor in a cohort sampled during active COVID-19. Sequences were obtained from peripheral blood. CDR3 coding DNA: TGTGCCAGCAGCTCGAGTTCCGACAGGGACTACGAGCAGTACTTC. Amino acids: CASSSSSDRDYEQYF.